This T cell receptor (beta chain) was sequenced in a study of CD8 T cells in Susac syndrome. Negative isolation was used for CD8+ and CD4+ T cells and FACS enrichment for TEMRA cells. This clonotype appeared a single time. Random hexamers served to reverse transcribe roughly 0.45 to 1 ug RNA. The method of amplification for TCR beta CDR3 was immunoSEQ multiplex PCR, covering 54 Vbeta and 13 Jbeta. MiXCR, applied by TCRdb to the immunoSEQ multiplex PCR reads, yields one record per CDR3 protein. The top ten clones hold about 0.6% of a sample with some 63,000 distinct CDR3 sequences, approximately 93% of them seen once. The clonotype was recovered from a human donor with multiple sclerosis. The sample comprised CD8+ T cells from PBMCs.

The CDR3 DNA sequence: TGTGCCAGCAGTTTAGAGCGGAGGACAGGGGGGACCTATAATTCACCCCTCCACTTT. Translated: CASSLERRTGGTYNSPLHF. V and J are TRBV12-3 or TRBV12-4 and TRBJ1-6, with 10 positions matching TRBD1. CDR3 size: 19 residues. The ends lost 1 base at V and 2 bases at J; junction bases unmatched: 8.